This T cell receptor beta chain was found in a study of PD-L1 blockade in urothelial cancer. Whole-study context: Every 3 weeks, patients received intravenous atezolizumab 1,200 mg, beginning 2014.

Study-wide results and limits: Tumor-associated clones in the blood of durable-benefit patients grew more at 3 weeks.

The sample's time point: pretreatment peripheral blood. Assay used: immunoSEQ multiplex PCR; TCRdb lists only in-frame clones, some missing. The table lists about 87,000 clones, 80% to 85% of them singletons. In the case of this clone: Its target is not known.

This sample comprised PBMCs, obtained around atezolizumab (anti-PD-L1) treatment. This clonotype originated in a man aged 60 to 75 with urothelial cancer.

CDR3 bases: TGTGCCAGCAGCCAAGGCAGATACTATGGCTACACCTTC. This codes for CASSQGRYYGYTF. This chain joins TRBV14 and TRBJ1-2, with unresolved D. The ends were cut back, 1 base at V and 3 bases at J, with 6 bases in the middle. Germline V gene sequence: CDR1 SGHDN, CDR2 FVKESK. The CDR3 is 13 residues long.